The 13 T cell receptor beta chains in this list originate from one sample, sequenced in a study of beta chain features in type 1 diabetes. Every isolated RNA sample was fully reverse transcribed, so sequencing captured expressed TCRB transcripts. TCRdb's copy holds only in-frame clones and misses some; the assay was immunoSEQ multiplex PCR. The sample yields some 410,000 clones, approximately 10% seen once. The sequencing sample was made of naive CD4+ T cells from blood. Receptor source: a woman aged 18 to 35 in good health.

The rearrangement uses TRBV30 and TRBJ1-4, with D unresolved. The CDR3 is 15 residues long. Looked up from germline, CDR1 is GTSNPN and CDR2 is SVGIG (reference sequence). The V end lost 2 bases, the J end lost 0 bases, and 10 bases lay between the germline ends. The CDR3: CAWSRGGATNEKLFF. The CDR3 bases are TGTGCCTGGAGTCGGGGTGGGGCAACTAATGAAAAACTGTTTTTT.

This clone has only a few counts. V is TRBV7-2 and J is TRBJ1-5; 8 nucleotides line up with TRBD1. This CDR3 contains 15 residues. Germline CDR1 reads SGHTA; CDR2 reads FQGNSA. With 5 bases clipped from V and 2 bases from J, the junction kept 5 bases outside the gene matches. As DNA, the CDR3 is TGTGCCAGCAGCCCAGGGGGCGCAGGCAATCAGCCCCAGCATTTT. Amino acids: CASSPGGAGNQPQHF. The complete variable domain, with remaining parts taken from reference TRBV7-2 and TRBJ1-5, reads GAGVSQSPSNKVTEKGKDVELRCDPISGHTALYWYRQSLGQGLEFLIYFQGNSAPDKSGLPSDRFSAERTGGSVSTLTIQRTQQEDSAVYLCASSPGGAGNQPQHFGDGTRLSIL.

A few counts support this clone. The V gene is TRBV18, the J gene TRBJ2-7, with TRBD2 matching over 7 bases. Germline V CDR1 and CDR2: KGHSH, LQKENI. CDR3 size: 12 residues. Germline trimming cut 6 bases from V and 5 bases from J; bases unmatched to any gene: 4. Here the CDR3 DNA reads TGTGCCAGCTCCCCGGGGAGGGACGAGCAGTACGTC. Encoded protein: CASSPGRDEQYV.

This clone occurred a few times. CDR3 residues: CASSLGQRSSYEQYF. In nucleotides, the CDR3 is TGTGCCAGCAGCTTAGGACAGCGAAGCTCCTACGAGCAGTACTTC. The chain recombines TRBV7-2 with TRBJ2-7, with D possibly TRBD1 on 5 matching bases. Trimming stripped 1 base from V and 0 bases from J, with 10 bases between. The CDR3 consists of 15 residues. Germline assignment: CDR1 SGHTA and CDR2 FQGNSA.

This clone came up a few times. The chain couples TRBV5-1 to TRBJ2-7, with D uncertain. Trimming removed 2 bases at V and 2 bases at J, with 8 bases between. CDR3 length equals 13 residues. Germline CDR1 reads SGHRS; CDR2 reads YFSETQ. The CDR3 region has the DNA TGCGCCAGCAGCTTCGATAGTACCTACGAGCAGTACTTC. Its translation is CASSFDSTYEQYF. Supplemented by reference TRBV5-1 and TRBJ2-7, the full variable domain reads KAGVTQTPRYLIKTRGQQVTLSCSPISGHRSVSWYQQTPGQGLQFLFEYFSETQRNKGNFPGRFSGRQFSNSRSEMNVSTLELGDSALYLCASSFDSTYEQYFGPGTRLTVT.

This clone was detected a few times. J is TRBJ2-2 and V is TRBV2; perhaps TRBD1 as D (6 bases). The germline V gene has CDR1 SNHLY and CDR2 FYNNEI. The CDR3 spans 14 residues. Trimming cost V 8 bases and J 2 bases, with 12 bases left between them. CDR3 DNA: TGTGCCAGCGGCCGGGACACTAACACCGGGGAGCTGTTTTTT. Translation: CASGRDTNTGELFF. The full variable domain, in which reference TRBV2 and TRBJ2-2 provide the parts outside the CDR3, is EPEVTQTPSHQVTQMGQEVILRCVPISNHLYFYWYRQILGQKVEFLVSFYNNEISEKSEIFDDQFSVERPDGSNFTLKIRSTKLEDSAMYFCASGRDTNTGELFFGEGSRLTVL.

The chain carries TRBV7-9 and TRBJ1-2; no clear D. Trimming took off 7 bases at V and 0 bases at J, with 21 bases between the two ends. The CDR3 totals 17 residues. CDR1 SEHNR and CDR2 FQNEAQ come from the germline V gene (reference sequence). CDR3 coding DNA: TGTGCCAGCACCGAGTCACCCGTCAGGAAAACTAACTATGGCTACACCTTC. It translates to CASTESPVRKTNYGYTF.

This clone was seen a few times. This chain uses TRBV4-2 with TRBJ2-5, with 8 bases identical to TRBD2. Germline lookup yields CDR1 LGHNA and CDR2 YNFKEQ. The CDR3 loop spans 14 amino acids. V shed 4 bases, J shed 2 bases, and the junction held 3 bases outside the gene matches. The CDR3, as DNA: TGTGCCAGCAGCCGAGGCGGGGGGCAAGAGACCCAGTACTTC. Amino acid sequence: CASSRGGGQETQYF.

Notes on this clone: Germline and junction disagree at one end, which may indicate a read error. This sample includes further DNA sequences coding for the same CDR3. The gene calls are TRBV14 and TRBJ2-6, with D possibly TRBD1 on 5 matching bases. This CDR3 has 15 residues. Germline CDR1 SGHDN, CDR2 FVKESK. The CDR3, as DNA: TGTGCCAGCAGCCGAGACCACTCTGGGGCCAACGTCCTGACCTTC. This gives the protein CASSRDHSGANVLTF.

This clone came up a few times. The gene calls are TRBV5-4 and TRBJ2-1; TRBD2 matches 12 bases. Germline trimming cut 4 bases from V and 9 bases from J; bases unmatched to any gene: 8. The CDR3 sequence is 15 residues long. Germline V gene sequence: CDR1 SGHNT, CDR2 YYREEE (reference sequence). CDR3 region: CASSNRLAGVAEQFF. The CDR3 region has the DNA TGTGCCAGCAGCAACCGACTAGCGGGAGTCGCTGAGCAGTTCTTC.

The chain links TRBV30 to TRBJ2-6; D not certain. V was pared by 0 bases and J by 0 bases, with 9 bases between. This CDR3 region has 16 residues. The germline gives CDR1 GTSNPN, CDR2 SVGIG (reference sequence). The CDR3 DNA reads TGTGCCTGGAGTGTACGGTCCAGCTCTGGGGCCAACGTCCTGACTTTC. This sequence encodes CAWSVRSSSGANVLTF.

V gene TRBV4-2 combines with J gene TRBJ1-2, with TRBD1 matching over 7 bases. V trimming: 5 bases; J trimming: 8 bases; junction bases outside the gene matches: 2. Germline V CDR1 and CDR2: LGHNA, YNFKEQ. There are 11 residues in the CDR3. In DNA form, the CDR3 reads TGTGCCAGCAGCTACAGGGGCGGCTACACCTTC. It yields the protein CASSYRGGYTF.

J is TRBJ2-3 and V is TRBV11-2, with TRBD1 identical over 7 bases. Per germline, CDR1 SGHAT and CDR2 FQNNGV. This CDR3 spans 16 amino acids. V lost 5 bases and J lost 5; bases outside the gene matches: 13. The CDR3 DNA reads as TGTGCCAGCAGCCCTAGGCAGACAGGGAAGAAAGATACGCAGTATTTT. This gives the protein CASSPRQTGKKDTQYF.